What follows are 32 T cell receptor beta chains derived from one specimen sequenced in a study of blood T cell repertoires in COVID-19. Profiled with immunoSEQ multiplex PCR; TCRdb holds only in-frame clones, not every one. The table records roughly 120,000 clones, about 90% of them present only once. Material: peripheral blood. The receptor source for this set is a woman in her seventies with acute or convalescent COVID-19.

This clone was found once. The chain couples TRBV27 to TRBJ2-7, with TRBD1 identical over 9 bases. CDR1 is MNHEY and CDR2 is SMNVEV in the germline V gene (reference sequence). The junction had 1 base not matched to a gene; V was cut back by 1 base and J by 0 bases. The CDR3 extends over 15 amino acids. Written as DNA, the CDR3 is TGTGCCAGCAGTTTATTGGGACAGGGCTCCTACGAGCAGTACTTC. Residues: CASSLLGQGSYEQYF.

This clone came up a few times. This chain joins TRBV10-3 and TRBJ1-5, with 10 positions matching TRBD1. With V trimmed by 10 bases and J by 6 bases, 3 bases remained unmatched. Germline V lookup: CDR1 ENHRY, CDR2 SYGVKD. The CDR3 covers 12 residues. The CDR3 reads CATTGGGQPQHF. The CDR3, as DNA: TGTGCCACGACAGGGGGCGGTCAGCCCCAGCATTTT.

CDR3 bases: TGCGCCAGCAGCTTGGGTCAGGGGGCTTACACTGAAGCTTTCTTT. It specifies CASSLGQGAYTEAFF. V gene TRBV5-1 combines with J gene TRBJ1-1; 8 bases are shared with TRBD1. Trimming took 0 bases from V and 3 from J; bases not matched to a gene: 4. Germline lookup yields CDR1 SGHRS and CDR2 YFSETQ. This CDR3 spans 15 amino acids.

The table lists this clone with a count of one. The J gene is TRBJ2-7, the V gene TRBV12-3 or TRBV12-4, with a tentative D call TRBD1 (5 bases). The V gene lost 5 bases and the J gene lost 9 bases, with 17 bases spanning the gap. The CDR3 totals 13 residues. CDR3 loop: CASSQDSRAVQYF. The CDR3 nucleotides are TGTGCCAGCAGTCAAGACAGCAGGGCTGTGCAGTACTTC.

CDR3 DNA: TGTGCCATCAGTGCCGGGACAGGGGTCGGAAACACCATATATTTT. It encodes CAISAGTGVGNTIYF. The V call is TRBV10-3, the J call TRBJ1-3, with 10 bases identical to TRBD1. J was trimmed by 4 bases and V by 4 bases; bases with no gene match: 4. Germline CDR1 and CDR2: ENHRY and SYGVKD. The CDR3 extends over 15 amino acids.

This clone appeared once. The chain combines TRBV2 with TRBJ1-2; D unclear. The V gene's germline CDR1 is SNHLY and CDR2 FYNNEI. The V end lost 4 bases, the J end lost 5 bases, and 5 bases lay between the germline ends. The CDR3 totals 11 residues. DNA of the CDR3: TGTGCCAGCAGTGTTGCGTATGGCTACACCTTC. Residues: CASSVAYGYTF.

This clone occurred a few times. The chain recombines TRBV29-1 with TRBJ2-7; D may be TRBD1 (6 bases). The germline V gene encodes CDR1 SQVTM and CDR2 ANQGSEA. This CDR3 has 15 residues. The V end was cut by 6 bases, the J end by 7 bases, with 25 bases between. The CDR3 DNA sequence: TGCAGCGTCCCAAGCGCTACAGGGAGCGTGGTGGAGCAGTACTTC. This gives the protein CSVPSATGSVVEQYF.

This chain's CDR3 is CASRPRVPGNTIYF. The CDR3 nucleotides read TGTGCCAGCAGACCCAGGGTACCTGGAAACACCATATATTTT. The chain recombines TRBV28 with TRBJ1-3; D perhaps matches TRBD1 (5 bases). The CDR3 has 14 residues. Germline V lookup: CDR1 MDHEN, CDR2 SYDVKM. V gave up 6 bases and J gave up 2 bases, with 11 bases separating them.

This chain connects TRBV5-4 to TRBJ1-1; TRBD1 might be the D (6 bases). The CDR3 totals 13 residues. CDR1 SGHNT and CDR2 YYREEE come from the germline V gene (reference sequence). V was trimmed by 2 bases and J by 10 bases, leaving 15 bases between them. The CDR3 bases are TGTGCCAGCAGCTTACAGGGAGTCGTGGGAGCTTTCTTT. This codes for CASSLQGVVGAFF. Variable domain in full (rest from reference TRBV5-4 and TRBJ1-1): ETGVTQSPTHLIKTRGQQVTLRCSSQSGHNTVSWYQQALGQGPQFIFQYYREEENGRGNFPPRFSGLQFPNYSSELNVNALELDDSALYLCASSLQGVVGAFFGQGTRLTVV.

V is TRBV28 and J is TRBJ2-2; possibly TRBD2 for D (5 bases). V lost 7 bases, J lost 6 bases, and 9 bases lay in between. This CDR3 is built from 12 residues. The germline V gene has CDR1 MDHEN and CDR2 SYDVKM. CDR3 DNA sequence: TGTGCCAGCAAGAGGGCGGCCGGGGAGCTGTTTTTT. Residues: CASKRAAGELFF.

The chain couples TRBV5-1 to TRBJ1-1; the match to TRBD1 covers 9 bases. With V trimmed by 2 bases and J by 3 bases, 2 bases remained unmatched. This CDR3 is built from 14 residues. Germline values: CDR1 SGHRS, CDR2 YFSETQ. In DNA, the CDR3 is TGCGCCAGCAGCTTTAACAGGGGGCACACTGAAGCTTTCTTT. Its protein product is CASSFNRGHTEAFF.

With regard to this clone: One end of the junction is discordant with germline, which a read error may explain. The chain recombines TRBV19 with TRBJ2-7; D perhaps matches TRBD1 (7 bases). The CDR3 is 17 residues long. Germline lookup yields CDR1 LNHDA and CDR2 SQIVND (reference sequence). The CDR3 DNA sequence: TGTGCCAATAGTTCCATCCGCGGGACAGTGACGCCCTACGAGCAGTACTTC. Protein: CANSSIRGTVTPYEQYF. Drawing the rest from reference TRBV19 and TRBJ2-7, the complete variable domain is DGGITQSPKYLFRKEGQNVTLSCEQNLNHDAMYWYRQDPGQGLRLIYYSQIVNDFQKGDIAEGYSVSREKKESFPLTVTSAQKNPTAFYLCANSSIRGTVTPYEQYFGPGTRLTVT.

The chain is built from TRBV28 and TRBJ1-6, with no clear D. Germline V gene lookup returns CDR1 MDHEN and CDR2 SYDVKM. The CDR3 extends over 10 amino acids. CDR3 DNA sequence: TGTTCCCCTTATAATTCACCCCTCCACTTT. It yields the protein CSPYNSPLHF.

In nucleotides, the CDR3 is TGTGCCATCAGTGAGTTGGGGGGCTCCTATAATTCACCCCTCCACTTT. This translates into CAISELGGSYNSPLHF. V is TRBV10-3 and J is TRBJ1-6; possible D gene TRBD1, 5 bases. Per germline, CDR1 ENHRY and CDR2 SYGVKD. CDR3 length: 16 amino acids. V was trimmed by 1 base and J by 0 bases, leaving 7 bases between them.

V and J are TRBV28 and TRBJ2-3; 8 nucleotides agree with TRBD1. CDR1 and CDR2 from the germline V gene are MDHEN and SYDVKM. The CDR3 spans 17 residues. The V gene end was trimmed by 5 bases and the J gene end by 2 bases; junction bases not matched to a gene: 12. CDR3 sequence (DNA): TGTGCCAGCAGTCTTTACAGGGGGAAGCAAAACACAGATACGCAGTATTTT. As protein: CASSLYRGKQNTDTQYF.

V usage is TRBV19 and J usage is TRBJ2-1, with 11 positions matching TRBD2. The germline CDR1 and CDR2 sequences are LNHDA and SQIVND (reference sequence). J was trimmed by 8 bases and V by 6 bases; bases with no gene match: 9. The CDR3 runs to 15 residues. DNA of the CDR3: TGTGCCAGTAGAACACTAGCGGGGGCGTTCCATGAGCAGTTCTTC. The encoded protein is CASRTLAGAFHEQFF.

The chain recombines TRBV7-9 with TRBJ1-4; D ambiguous. V lost 5 bases and J lost 7, with 8 bases in between. The germline V gene encodes CDR1 SEHNR and CDR2 FQNEAQ (reference sequence). The CDR3 has 12 residues. Here the CDR3 DNA reads TGTGCCAGCAGCCGAACGAGTGAAAAACTGTTTTTT. Translating it yields CASSRTSEKLFF.

The chain joins TRBV15 to TRBJ2-5; TRBD1 matches 9 bases. Germline V lookup: CDR1 LNHNV, CDR2 YYDKDF (reference sequence). The junction had 10 bases not matched to a gene; V was cut back by 0 bases and J by 5 bases. CDR3 length equals 17 residues. This CDR3 is CATSRDIPGTGMETQYF. CDR3 in DNA: TGTGCCACCAGCAGAGATATTCCCGGGACAGGGATGGAGACCCAGTACTTC.

This chain connects TRBV6-6 to TRBJ1-2; no reliable D call. The CDR3 contains 17 residues. Germline V gene data show CDR1 as MNHNY and CDR2 as SVGAGI (reference sequence). With 5 bases removed from V and 6 bases from J, the gap between germline ends came to 25 bases. The CDR3 protein is CASSPFGRAFSWDGYTF. The CDR3 nucleotides are TGTGCCAGCAGTCCATTTGGGAGGGCCTTCAGTTGGGATGGCTACACCTTC.

The gene calls are TRBV5-1 and TRBJ1-1, with TRBD1 matching over 9 bases. The CDR3 is 15 amino acids. Unmatched junction bases numbered 7, after V lost 4 bases and J lost 3 bases. Germline V gene sequence: CDR1 SGHRS, CDR2 YFSETQ. CDR3 sequence: CASSPTGGGDTEAFF. CDR3 nucleotide sequence: TGCGCCAGCAGCCCGACAGGGGGAGGGGACACTGAAGCTTTCTTT.

The chain is built from TRBV9 and TRBJ2-1; D is perhaps TRBD1 (6 bases). Germline CDR1 reads SGDLS; CDR2 reads YYNGEE. This CDR3 is 15 amino acids long. V was pared by 0 bases and J by 7 bases, with 14 bases between. Written as DNA, the CDR3 is TGTGCCAGCAGCGTAGTCCCCTCTAGGGGGAATGAGCAGTTCTTC. Protein sequence: CASSVVPSRGNEQFF.

The chain links TRBV7-3 to TRBJ1-5; 7 nucleotides agree with TRBD1. Losses at the gene ends were 3 bases for V and 3 bases for J; bases not matched to a gene: 8. The V gene's germline CDR1 is SGHTA and CDR2 FQGTGA. The CDR3 extends over 16 amino acids. CDR3 residues: CASSFHSTGLNQPQHF. In DNA form, the CDR3 reads TGTGCCAGCAGCTTCCATTCGACAGGGCTCAATCAGCCCCAGCATTTT.

The genes are TRBV19 and TRBJ2-5; TRBD2 aligns across 12 bases. The germline gives CDR1 LNHDA, CDR2 SQIVND (reference sequence). Trimming cost V 4 bases and J 3 bases; bases outside gene matches: 3. The CDR3 loop spans 15 amino acids. CDR3 DNA: TGTGCCAGTAGTAATCCTAGCGGGGGGGAAGAGACCCAGTACTTC. It translates to CASSNPSGGEETQYF.

The gene calls are TRBV2 and TRBJ2-7; 11 bases line up with TRBD1. The germline V gene encodes CDR1 SNHLY and CDR2 FYNNEI. This CDR3 contains 15 residues. V was clipped by 1 base and J by 2 bases; unmatched bases: 1. The CDR3 protein is CASSEEDRGPYEQYF. In DNA, the CDR3 is TGTGCCAGCAGTGAAGAGGACAGGGGGCCCTACGAGCAGTACTTC.

This clone was seen more than once but under ten times. The CDR3 protein is CASSLYQDRATYEQYF. The DNA for the CDR3 is TGTGCCAGCAGTCTTTACCAGGACAGGGCTACCTACGAGCAGTACTTC. The chain employs TRBV2 and TRBJ2-7; 8 bases map to TRBD1. The CDR3 contains 16 residues. J was trimmed by 2 bases and V by 5 bases; bases with no gene match: 11. Germline loops: CDR1 SNHLY, CDR2 FYNNEI.

The rearrangement links TRBV6-5 to TRBJ1-3; weak D call: TRBD1 (5 bases). CDR1 is MNHEY, CDR2 SVGAGI, per germline. Between the trimmed V and J ends, which lost 2 bases and 0 bases, there was a span of 8 bases. The CDR3 totals 15 residues. The CDR3, as DNA: TGTGCCAGCAGTTACGACAGAAACTCTGGAAACACCATATATTTT. Translating it yields CASSYDRNSGNTIYF.

This chain connects TRBV9 to TRBJ1-3; no definite D call. This CDR3 is built from 15 residues. The V gene lost 3 bases and the J gene lost 4 bases, with 14 bases spanning the gap. Germline V gene lookup returns CDR1 SGDLS and CDR2 YYNGEE. CDR3 loop: CASSAPGSAGNTIYF. The CDR3 DNA sequence: TGTGCCAGCAGCGCCCCCGGGTCAGCAGGAAACACCATATATTTT. The full variable domain, in which reference TRBV9 and TRBJ1-3 provide the parts outside the CDR3, is DSGVTQTPKHLITATGQRVTLRCSPRSGDLSVYWYQQSLDQGLQFLIQYYNGEERAKGNILERFSAQQFPDLHSELNLSSLELGDSALYFCASSAPGSAGNTIYFGEGSWLTVV.

V and J are TRBV30 and TRBJ2-7; D is perhaps TRBD2 (5 bases). Germline V gene data show CDR1 as GTSNPN and CDR2 as SVGIG (reference sequence). Trimming took 0 bases from V and 6 from J, leaving 12 bases between them. The CDR3 totals 13 residues. Written as DNA, the CDR3 is TGTGCCTGGAGTGTATATTCCCGGGGCGAGCAGTACTTC. It specifies CAWSVYSRGEQYF.

CDR3 region: CASSLERTGGTEAFF. Written as DNA, the CDR3 is TGTGCCAGCAGCTTAGAGCGGACAGGGGGCACTGAAGCTTTCTTT. V gene TRBV11-2 combines with J gene TRBJ1-1, with 10 bases identical to TRBD1. V trimming: 0 bases; J trimming: 4 bases; junction bases outside the gene matches: 2. Germline CDR1 and CDR2: SGHAT and FQNNGV. The CDR3 runs 15 residues.

V gene TRBV29-1 combines with J gene TRBJ2-5, with D perhaps matching TRBD2 (5 bases). The germline V gene encodes CDR1 SQVTM and CDR2 ANQGSEA. The CDR3 spans 15 residues. V was clipped by 2 bases and J by 1 base, with 14 bases between them. CDR3 sequence: CSVESSRGLQETQYF. The CDR3 coding sequence is TGCAGCGTTGAATCGTCGCGAGGGCTCCAAGAGACCCAGTACTTC.

This chain uses TRBV5-4 with TRBJ2-1; no definite D call. Germline CDR1 reads SGHNT; CDR2 reads YYREEE (reference sequence). This CDR3 comprises 15 residues. V dropped 0 bases and J dropped 0 bases, with 7 bases sitting between them. CDR3: CASSLDRSSYNEQFF. As DNA, the CDR3 is TGTGCCAGCAGCTTGGATAGGAGCTCCTACAATGAGCAGTTCTTC.

This clone was counted once. The J gene is TRBJ1-2, the V gene TRBV6-6; 7 bases are shared with TRBD1. J was trimmed by 3 bases and V by 4 bases; bases with no gene match: 8. CDR1 MNHNY and CDR2 SVGAGI come from the germline V gene (reference sequence). The CDR3 spans 15 residues. The CDR3 bases are TGTGCCAGCAGTTTAACCGGGACAGCTTACTATGGCTACACCTTC. Amino acids: CASSLTGTAYYGYTF.